This T cell receptor (beta chain) originates from a study of T cells in Graves' hyperthyroidism and ophthalmopathy. Study in general: Any treatment followed the collection of peripheral blood at initial diagnosis.

In this sample, this clonotype turned up many times. The investigators amplified TCR beta CDR3 regions from RNA transcripts. In the first-round RT-PCR of the TCR CDR3, the HTBI primer set was used. Using its own MiXCR run on the multiplex PCR reads, TCRdb lists one record per CDR3 protein. The sample has more than 500,000 distinct CDR3 sequences; about 16% are singletons. The length of the CDR3 is 13 residues. The germline V gene encodes CDR1 DFQATT and CDR2 SNEGSKA (reference sequence). Germline trimming cut 4 bases from V and 7 bases from J; bases unmatched to any gene: 8. This TCR came from a woman in her twenties or thirties with Graves' ophthalmopathy. The sequencing input was blood. The gene calls are TRBV20-1 and TRBJ2-5; 8 positions agree with TRBD2. CDR3 sequence (DNA): TGCAGTGCTACCCATCCGGGACTAGGGACCCAGTACTTC. It specifies CSATHPGLGTQYF.